Below, 15 T cell receptor beta chains from the same sample are listed, as sequenced in a study of blood T cell repertoires in COVID-19 (dated by TCRdb to about 2020). Preparation of the library involved the immunoSEQ multiplex PCR assay. The table was pulled from immuneACCESS by TCRdb, which kept in-frame rearrangements only. Such tables lose some clones; where checked, under half of the loss comes from unresolved V genes, and the rest has no known cause. Counted in this sample were approximately 41,000 clones; around nine tenths of them appeared once. Nearly 5% of the sample rests with the top ten. The sequenced sample was peripheral blood. The source is a human donor in a cohort sampled during active COVID-19.

The V call is TRBV7-9, the J call TRBJ2-3; 10 nucleotides agree with TRBD2. Trimming at V came to 0 bases and at J to 2 bases, leaving 11 bases not matched to a gene. This CDR3 has 19 amino acids. Germline loops: CDR1 SEHNR, CDR2 FQNEAQ (reference sequence). Here the CDR3 DNA reads TGTGCCAGCAGCTTAGCCGCTATTGGCCTAGCGGGAGTCACAGATACGCAGTATTTT. It specifies CASSLAAIGLAGVTDTQYF.

J is TRBJ2-1 and V is TRBV4-1; 9 positions match TRBD2. The ends lost 4 bases at V and 5 bases at J; junction bases unmatched: 18. CDR1 and CDR2 from the germline V gene are MGHRA and YSYEKL. The CDR3 totals 19 residues. CDR3 protein: CASSPGPFAGGKRHNEQFF. CDR3 DNA: TGCGCCAGCAGCCCAGGCCCATTTGCGGGAGGGAAGAGGCACAATGAGCAGTTCTTC.

The chain combines TRBV5-5 with TRBJ2-1; 11 bases are shared with TRBD2. The CDR3 loop spans 17 amino acids. V was clipped by 2 bases and J by 6 bases; unmatched bases: 10. CDR1 and CDR2 from the germline V gene are SGHKS and YYEKEE (reference sequence). This chain's CDR3 is CASSLTLLAGAFNEQFF. CDR3 in DNA: TGTGCCAGCAGCTTAACTCTACTAGCGGGAGCTTTCAATGAGCAGTTCTTC.

The J gene is TRBJ2-1, the V gene TRBV7-9; D gene unclear. Per the germline V gene, CDR1 is SEHNR and CDR2 is FQNEAQ (reference sequence). V gave up 2 bases and J gave up 3 bases, with 8 bases separating them. CDR3 length: 14 residues. The DNA of the CDR3 is TGTGCCAGCAGCTTACCAATGAGCTACAATGAGCAGTTCTTC. Protein sequence: CASSLPMSYNEQFF.

The chain has TRBV7-2 and TRBJ2-3; tentatively, D is TRBD2 (6 bases). Germline assignment: CDR1 SGHTA and CDR2 FQGNSA. The V gene lost 3 bases and the J gene lost 4 bases, with 11 bases spanning the gap. The CDR3 spans 14 residues. CDR3 protein: CASSFVASADTQYF. In DNA form, the CDR3 reads TGTGCCAGCAGCTTTGTAGCTAGCGCAGATACGCAGTATTTT. Variable domain in full (rest from reference TRBV7-2 and TRBJ2-3): GAGVSQSPSNKVTEKGKDVELRCDPISGHTALYWYRQSLGQGLEFLIYFQGNSAPDKSGLPSDRFSAERTGGSVSTLTIQRTQQEDSAVYLCASSFVASADTQYFGPGTRLTVL.

The chain joins TRBV6-5 to TRBJ1-1; D unresolved. This CDR3 has 14 amino acids. Germline V gene lookup returns CDR1 MNHEY and CDR2 SVGAGI. The V gene lost 11 bases and the J gene lost 6 bases, with 22 bases spanning the gap. The CDR3, as DNA: TGTGCCTCCTTTGGCCTACAGCTTCGAGCTGAAGCTTTCTTT. It yields the protein CASFGLQLRAEAFF.

This clone was seen just once. The V gene is TRBV4-1, the J gene TRBJ1-2, with a possible D match to TRBD1 (5 bases). CDR1 is MGHRA and CDR2 is YSYEKL in the germline V gene. CDR3 length: 16 residues. The V end was cut by 3 bases, the J end by 4 bases, with 18 bases between. The CDR3 DNA reads as TGCGCCAGCAGCCAGTTGGGAGGGACGGACCCCTATGGCTACACCTTC. This codes for CASSQLGGTDPYGYTF.

The CDR3 coding sequence is TGTGCCAGCTCGCAGACAGGGGATTACTCTGGAAACACCATATATTTT. Its protein product is CASSQTGDYSGNTIYF. The genes are TRBV18 and TRBJ1-3, with 8 bases that match TRBD1. Germline values: CDR1 KGHSH, CDR2 LQKENI. The CDR3 consists of 16 residues. The junction had 7 bases not matched to a gene; V was cut back by 6 bases and J by 0 bases.

The chain joins TRBV18 to TRBJ2-3, with 12 bases matching TRBD2. This CDR3 contains 17 residues. CDR1 KGHSH and CDR2 LQKENI come from the germline V gene. Unmatched junction bases numbered 6, after V lost 4 bases and J lost 1 base. The CDR3 loop reads CASSRTTSGRGTDTQYF. The DNA of the CDR3 is TGTGCCAGCTCACGAACGACTAGCGGGAGAGGCACAGATACGCAGTATTTT.

A single count supports this clone. V is TRBV5-6 and J is TRBJ2-1; 10 nucleotides match TRBD2. CDR3 length: 14 amino acids. Germline CDR1 is SGHDT and CDR2 is YYEEEE. V lost 6 bases to trimming and J lost 5 bases; unmatched junction nucleotides: 5. CDR3 nucleotides: TGTGCCAGCACCTCCGGACTAGCGGACAATGAGCAGTTCTTC. Translated, it gives CASTSGLADNEQFF.

The rearrangement uses TRBV6-6 and TRBJ1-1, with 7 bases lining up with TRBD1. The germline V gene has CDR1 MNHNY and CDR2 SVGAGI (reference sequence). The CDR3 is 20 amino acids. After removal of 6 bases from V and 2 bases from J, the junction contained 24 bases not matched to a gene. The CDR3 DNA is TGTGCCAGCAGCACAACCGGGACAGTATTAATCCCCCAAATCAACACTGAAGCTTTCTTT. Amino acid sequence: CASSTTGTVLIPQINTEAFF.

The chain links TRBV7-8 to TRBJ2-1, with TRBD2 as a possible D gene (5 bases). This CDR3 spans 14 amino acids. Per the germline V gene, CDR1 is SGHVS and CDR2 is FQNEAQ. V was clipped by 1 base and J by 10 bases, with 14 bases between them. The CDR3 nucleotides read TGTGCCAGCAGCTTAGGAAGACTATCGGGGGAGCAGTTCTTC. The encoded protein is CASSLGRLSGEQFF.

The gene calls are TRBV3-1 (or the pseudogene TRBV3-2) and TRBJ2-3, with D uncertain. Germline V lookup: CDR1 LGHDT, CDR2 YNNKEL (reference sequence). The CDR3 consists of 10 residues. Trimming removed 9 bases from V and 5 bases from J, with 6 bases in between. The CDR3, as DNA: TGTGCCAGGACTCTAGATACGCAGTATTTT. Its translation is CARTLDTQYF.

The chain combines TRBV9 with TRBJ2-3, with 10 bases identical to TRBD2. V shed 4 bases and J 3 bases; nucleotides not matched to a gene: 5. The CDR3 extends over 15 amino acids. The germline CDR1 and CDR2 sequences are SGDLS and YYNGEE. The CDR3 coding sequence is TGTGCCAGCAGCCCGGGACTAGCGCAAACAGATACGCAGTATTTT. It encodes CASSPGLAQTDTQYF.

CDR3 loop: CAWSRGSNTGELFF. CDR3 DNA: TGTGCCTGGAGTCGGGGGTCGAACACCGGGGAGCTGTTTTTT. V and J are TRBV30 and TRBJ2-2; a possible D gene is TRBD2 (6 bases). The CDR3 consists of 14 residues. V dropped 2 bases and J dropped 0 bases, with 7 bases sitting between them. Germline-derived CDR1 and CDR2 are GTSNPN and SVGIG (reference sequence).